Listed here are 31 T cell receptor beta chains from one sample, sequenced in a study of blood T cell repertoires in COVID-19. Sequencing used immunoSEQ multiplex PCR; TCRdb keeps in-frame clones, though not all of them. The sample consists of hundreds of thousands of clones, around 87% of them appearing once. Sequenced: peripheral blood. Every receptor here comes from a man aged 55 to 69 who had recovered from COVID-19.

This clone was observed a single time. The chain is built from TRBV6-1 and TRBJ2-1, with D unresolved. V gave up 1 base and J gave up 4 bases, with 11 bases separating them. The CDR3 runs to 15 residues. Germline V CDR1 and CDR2: MNHNS, SASEGT. The CDR3 spells CASSEVSESYNEQFF. In DNA, the CDR3 is TGTGCCAGCAGTGAAGTGTCGGAGTCTTACAATGAGCAGTTCTTC.

J is TRBJ2-3 and V is TRBV5-1; D possibly corresponds to TRBD2 (8 bases). Trimming removed 7 bases from V and 4 bases from J, with 16 bases in between. From germline, CDR1 is SGHRS and CDR2 YFSETQ. The CDR3 runs to 14 residues. This CDR3 reads CASAPGGTADTQYF. CDR3 bases: TGCGCCAGCGCCCCGGGGGGGACAGCAGATACGCAGTATTTT.

The chain couples TRBV18 to TRBJ2-1, with D maybe TRBD2 (5 bases). Per the germline V gene, CDR1 is KGHSH and CDR2 is LQKENI. The CDR3 is 16 residues long. V gave up 3 bases and J gave up 2 bases, with 14 bases separating them. CDR3 nucleotides: TGTGCCAGCTCACCGACTACTAGTTCCGCCTACAATGAGCAGTTCTTC. Encoded protein: CASSPTTSSAYNEQFF.

V gene TRBV11-2 combines with J gene TRBJ2-3; D not certain. CDR1 and CDR2 from the germline V gene are SGHAT and FQNNGV. CDR3 length: 16 amino acids. Trimming took 0 bases from V and 1 from J, leaving 11 bases between them. The CDR3 DNA reads TGTGCCAGCAGCTTAGATGGCGAGCGCCGCACAGATACGCAGTATTTT. Translated: CASSLDGERRTDTQYF.

The chain uses TRBV10-1 and TRBJ2-3, with TRBD2 matching over 10 bases. The CDR3 is made up of 17 amino acids. V was pared by 2 bases and J by 2 bases, with 7 bases of the junction left unmatched. The germline V gene encodes CDR1 WNHNN and CDR2 SYGVQD (reference sequence). The CDR3 loop reads CASSEASGGRLTDTQYF. The CDR3 DNA follows: TGCGCCAGCAGTGAGGCTAGCGGGGGCAGACTCACAGATACGCAGTATTTT.

Only one count was recorded for this clone. The CDR3 region is CASSLTSSGTAHGYTF. The CDR3 coding sequence is TGCGCCAGCAGCTTGACCTCGTCCGGGACAGCACATGGCTACACCTTC. This sequence joins TRBV5-1 and TRBJ1-2; 7 bases fit TRBD1. The CDR3 contains 16 residues. CDR1 and CDR2 (germline): SGHRS, YFSETQ. The V gene end was trimmed by 1 base and the J gene end by 6 bases; junction bases not matched to a gene: 12.

This chain joins TRBV18 and TRBJ2-1; the D gene is possibly TRBD2 (5 bases). The germline V gene encodes CDR1 KGHSH and CDR2 LQKENI. This CDR3 region has 13 residues. Trimming cost V 4 bases and J 6 bases, with 10 bases left between them. The CDR3 DNA reads TGTGCCAGCTCACTATCTAGCATCAATGAGCAGTTCTTC. Protein product: CASSLSSINEQFF.

This rearrangement joins TRBV29-1 to TRBJ2-4, with a tentative D call TRBD2 (5 bases). V was cut by 6 bases and J by 0 bases, with 12 bases left in between. Germline V CDR1 and CDR2: SQVTM, ANQGSEA. This CDR3 is built from 14 residues. This CDR3 is CSVYAGSAKNIQYF. The CDR3 region has the DNA TGCAGCGTCTACGCGGGCTCAGCCAAAAACATTCAGTACTTC. The entire variable domain, with the rest obtained from reference TRBV29-1 and TRBJ2-4, is as follows: SAVISQKPSRDICQRGTSLTIQCQVDSQVTMMFWYRQQPGQSLTLIATANQGSEATYESGFVIDKFPISRPNLTFSTLTVSNMSPEDSSIYLCSVYAGSAKNIQYFGAGTRLSVL.

This clone was found once. J is TRBJ2-1 and V is TRBV5-1; D is unresolved. This CDR3 contains 14 residues. V was clipped by 4 bases and J by 0 bases, with 8 bases between them. The germline CDR1 and CDR2 sequences are SGHRS and YFSETQ. As DNA, the CDR3 is TGCGCCAGCAGCGGCGGCAGCTCCTACAATGAGCAGTTCTTC. It codes for CASSGGSSYNEQFF.

This chain joins TRBV7-9 and TRBJ1-2, with D unclear. The germline V and J ends were trimmed by 3 bases and 0 bases, with 5 bases remaining between them. CDR1 is SEHNR, CDR2 FQNEAQ, per germline (reference sequence). CDR3 length: 13 amino acids. The CDR3 spells CASSFSANYGYTF. The CDR3, as DNA: TGTGCCAGCAGCTTTTCAGCTAACTATGGCTACACCTTC.

This chain uses TRBV6-2 or TRBV6-3 with TRBJ2-5; 16 bases match TRBD2. The CDR3 is 17 residues long. After removal of 4 bases from V and 9 bases from J, the junction contained 11 bases not matched to a gene. Germline V gene sequence: CDR1 MNHEY, CDR2 SVGEGT. The CDR3 nucleotides are TGTGCCAGCAGTTCCGCTCCGGGACTAGCGGGGGGGCATGCCCAGTACTTC. Amino acids: CASSSAPGLAGGHAQYF.

This chain uses TRBV19 with TRBJ2-2; 9 positions match TRBD1. V trimming: 7 bases; J trimming: 4 bases; junction bases outside the gene matches: 7. Germline V gene data show CDR1 as LNHDA and CDR2 as SQIVND (reference sequence). The CDR3 is 15 residues long. The CDR3 protein is CASTTGQGGTGELFF. CDR3 sequence (DNA): TGTGCCAGTACCACGGGACAGGGAGGCACCGGGGAGCTGTTTTTT.

This chain connects TRBV19 to TRBJ1-1; perhaps TRBD1 as D (5 bases). The V gene's germline CDR1 is LNHDA and CDR2 SQIVND (reference sequence). This CDR3 is built from 14 residues. V gave up 7 bases and J gave up 4 bases, with 16 bases separating them. Here the CDR3 reads CASTTNYDSTEAFF. CDR3 sequence (DNA): TGTGCCAGTACAACGAATTACGACAGCACTGAAGCTTTCTTT. The whole variable domain, filled in from reference TRBV19 and TRBJ1-1, reads DGGITQSPKYLFRKEGQNVTLSCEQNLNHDAMYWYRQDPGQGLRLIYYSQIVNDFQKGDIAEGYSVSREKKESFPLTVTSAQKNPTAFYLCASTTNYDSTEAFFGQGTRLTVV.

The CDR3 coding sequence is TGCGCCAGCAGCGCCGACAGCTTCCCCGGGGAGCTGTTTTTT. Its protein product is CASSADSFPGELFF. The rearrangement links TRBV5-1 to TRBJ2-2; the D gene is possibly TRBD1 (5 bases). Germline values: CDR1 SGHRS, CDR2 YFSETQ. The CDR3 is made up of 14 amino acids. V was clipped by 4 bases and J by 6 bases, with 13 bases between them.

V is TRBV12-5 and J is TRBJ1-6, with unresolved D. From germline, CDR1 is LGHNT and CDR2 FRNRAP. CDR3 length: 11 amino acids. Deletions cut 6 bases from V and 8 bases from J, with 5 bases between. The CDR3 protein is CASGLDSPLHF. Written as DNA, the CDR3 is TGTGCTAGTGGCCTCGATTCACCCCTCCACTTT.

V is TRBV24-1 and J is TRBJ1-2; 7 bases align to TRBD1. This CDR3 has 15 amino acids. The germline V gene has CDR1 KGHDR and CDR2 SFDVKD. J was trimmed by 3 bases and V by 4 bases; bases with no gene match: 7. Here the CDR3 reads CATSDPGGGDYGYTF. CDR3 coding DNA: TGTGCCACCAGTGACCCAGGAGGGGGCGACTATGGCTACACCTTC.

The CDR3 DNA reads as TGTGCCACCAGTGAGGCGGGGGCGGACAATGAGCAGTTCTTC. Its translation: CATSEAGADNEQFF. The V gene is TRBV24-1, the J gene TRBJ2-1, with D possibly TRBD2 on 7 matching bases. With 4 bases removed from V and 5 bases from J, the gap between germline ends came to 11 bases. Per the germline V gene, CDR1 is KGHDR and CDR2 is SFDVKD. The CDR3 runs 14 residues.

The gene calls are TRBV12-1 and TRBJ1-4; the table's TRBD1 call for D was not verified on the DNA. TRBV12-1 is deemed a pseudogene. This CDR3 spans 15 amino acids. CDR3 region: CASSLQPGTNEKLFF. The CDR3 DNA sequence: TGTGCCAGCAGCCTTCAGCCAGGGACTAATGAAAAACTGTTTTTT.

The CDR3 region has the DNA TGTGCCAGCAGCTATGAGACAGGGAATAATTCACCCCTCCACTTT. The encoded protein is CASSYETGNNSPLHF. The chain employs TRBV7-8 and TRBJ1-6, with 7 bases identical to TRBD1. Germline loops: CDR1 SGHVS, CDR2 FQNEAQ. The V gene end was trimmed by 4 bases and the J gene end by 5 bases; junction bases not matched to a gene: 5. This CDR3 region has 15 residues.

The chain uses TRBV6-1 and TRBJ1-3; 7 bases are shared with TRBD1. The V gene's germline CDR1 is MNHNS and CDR2 SASEGT. This CDR3 comprises 16 residues. The J segment lost 0 bases and the V segment lost 3 bases, leaving 5 bases of the junction unmatched. The CDR3 protein is CASSDQGTDSGNTIYF. CDR3 bases: TGTGCCAGCAGTGATCAAGGGACAGACTCTGGAAACACCATATATTTT.

V gene TRBV4-1 combines with J gene TRBJ1-6; D gene ambiguous. With 0 bases removed from V and 9 bases from J, the gap between germline ends came to 12 bases. The CDR3 loop spans 15 amino acids. Germline V gene lookup returns CDR1 MGHRA and CDR2 YSYEKL. Written as DNA, the CDR3 is TGCGCCAGCAGCCAAGAAGCGCACGAGGGTTCACCCCTCCACTTT. As protein: CASSQEAHEGSPLHF.

This clone was detected only a few times. The V gene is TRBV4-1, the J gene TRBJ2-3; D possibly corresponds to TRBD1 (5 bases). Germline CDR1 is MGHRA and CDR2 is YSYEKL. The CDR3 has 15 residues. The germline V and J ends were trimmed by 0 bases and 2 bases, with 9 bases remaining between them. The CDR3 loop is CASSQDGASTDTQYF. The CDR3, as DNA: TGCGCCAGCAGCCAAGATGGGGCCTCCACAGATACGCAGTATTTT.

The genes are TRBV2 and TRBJ1-5, with 7 positions matching TRBD1. V shed 6 bases and J 4 bases; nucleotides not matched to a gene: 3. The CDR3 is 13 amino acids. The germline V gene encodes CDR1 SNHLY and CDR2 FYNNEI. The chain's CDR3 is CASRIQGNQPQHF. The CDR3 DNA reads as TGTGCCAGCAGAATACAGGGGAATCAGCCCCAGCATTTT.

The rearrangement links TRBV3-1 (or the pseudogene TRBV3-2) to TRBJ2-1, with TRBD2 identical over 9 bases. The germline gives CDR1 LGHDT, CDR2 YNNKEL (reference sequence). V shed 5 bases, J shed 7 bases, and the junction held 9 bases outside the gene matches. The CDR3 consists of 15 residues. CDR3 nucleotides: TGTGCCAGCAGCTCATCAGAAGCGGGGGGTAATGAGCAGTTCTTC. Protein product: CASSSSEAGGNEQFF.

This clone was counted once. The chain employs TRBV7-9 and TRBJ2-5; D may be TRBD1 (8 bases). Trimming removed 5 bases from V and 4 bases from J, with 17 bases in between. There are 15 residues in the CDR3. Germline CDR1 reads SEHNR; CDR2 reads FQNEAQ (reference sequence). The CDR3 region has the DNA TGTGCCAGCAGCGTACAGGGGGGGGTAGGAGAGACCCAGTACTTC. This sequence encodes CASSVQGGVGETQYF. Combining the CDR3 with reference TRBV7-9 and TRBJ2-5 gives the whole variable domain DTGVSQNPRHKITKRGQNVTFRCDPISEHNRLYWYRQTLGQGPEFLTYFQNEAQLEKSRLLSDRFSAERPKGSFSTLEIQRTEQGDSAMYLCASSVQGGVGETQYFGPGTRLLVL.

V gene TRBV9 combines with J gene TRBJ2-3; D remains unclear. V was clipped by 3 bases and J by 0 bases, with 5 bases between them. The CDR3 length is 13 residues. Germline CDR1 is SGDLS and CDR2 is YYNGEE. DNA for the CDR3: TGTGCCAGCAGCGCCCTTAGCACAGATACGCAGTATTTT. This gives the protein CASSALSTDTQYF.

This chain joins TRBV7-2 and TRBJ2-3; TRBD1 is a possible D gene (6 bases). Trimming removed 6 bases from V and 2 bases from J, with 12 bases in between. The CDR3 is made up of 14 amino acids. The germline gives CDR1 SGHTA, CDR2 FQGNSA. The CDR3 spells CASSHDRFTDTQYF. The DNA of the CDR3 is TGTGCCAGCAGTCACGACAGGTTCACAGATACGCAGTATTTT. The complete variable domain, with remaining parts taken from reference TRBV7-2 and TRBJ2-3, reads GAGVSQSPSNKVTEKGKDVELRCDPISGHTALYWYRQSLGQGLEFLIYFQGNSAPDKSGLPSDRFSAERTGGSVSTLTIQRTQQEDSAVYLCASSHDRFTDTQYFGPGTRLTVL.

Only one count was recorded for this clone. The V gene is TRBV19, the J gene TRBJ2-1; no clear D. The CDR3 has 12 residues. The ends were cut back, 7 bases at V and 4 bases at J, with 8 bases in the middle. The germline V gene has CDR1 LNHDA and CDR2 SQIVND (reference sequence). CDR3 amino acids: CASKTVYNEQFF. CDR3 DNA sequence: TGTGCCAGTAAAACAGTTTACAATGAGCAGTTCTTC.

The chain uses TRBV6-5 and TRBJ1-4; 9 nucleotides line up with TRBD1. The germline V gene has CDR1 MNHEY and CDR2 SVGAGI. This CDR3 is built from 14 residues. V gave up 8 bases and J gave up 6 bases; unmatched junction bases: 7. CDR3 in DNA: TGTGCCAGCGCTCGGACAGGGGAATATGAAAAACTGTTTTTT. This translates into CASARTGEYEKLFF.

The rearrangement joins TRBV28 to TRBJ1-5; TRBD1 aligns across 7 bases. Germline values: CDR1 MDHEN, CDR2 SYDVKM. J lost 7 bases, V lost 1 base, and 10 bases had no gene match. CDR3 length: 16 amino acids. In DNA form, the CDR3 reads TGTGCCAGCAGTTTATTTAGAGGGGGCGGTAAACAGCCCCAGCATTTT. It translates to CASSLFRGGGKQPQHF.

This chain joins TRBV5-1 and TRBJ2-7, with a possible D match to TRBD1 (6 bases). V gave up 2 bases and J gave up 7 bases, with 16 bases separating them. The CDR3 is 14 amino acids. Germline V CDR1 and CDR2: SGHRS, YFSETQ. Written as DNA, the CDR3 is TGCGCCAGCAGCTTTGGGGACATCTTGGGTGAGCAGTACTTC. This encodes CASSFGDILGEQYF.